Below are 6 T cell receptor beta chains sequenced from a single sample in a study of graft-versus-host responses after intestinal transplantation. To release intraepithelial and lamina propria lymphocytes, the graft tissue was processed. TCRdb's table, derived via immunoSEQ multiplex PCR, lists solely in-frame clones and lacks some. The table records around 21,000 clones, approximately 79% of them present only once. The material was ileum tissue, obtained about 21 days after intestinal transplant. The receptors stem from a human patient who received an intestinal transplant, so some T cells may come from the graft donor.

The V and J genes are TRBV27 and TRBJ1-1; D may be TRBD1 (6 bases). In germline, CDR1 is MNHEY, CDR2 SMNVEV (reference sequence). This CDR3 has 13 residues. V was clipped by 5 bases and J by 11 bases, with 18 bases between them. In DNA form, the CDR3 reads TGTGCCAGCAGTATCTCTTCCGGGACACAGGCTTTCTTT. Translating gives CASSISSGTQAFF.

This clone was seen a few times. The chain links TRBV27 to TRBJ2-5, with D possibly being TRBD1 (5 bases). Germline CDR1 is MNHEY and CDR2 is SMNVEV (reference sequence). The V and J ends lost 8 bases and 5 bases respectively, with 12 bases between them. CDR3 length equals 12 residues. CDR3 sequence (DNA): TGTGCCAGCGGTCCAGGGTTGGAGACCCAGTACTTC. Translation: CASGPGLETQYF.

CDR3 region: CASAGGNYEQYF. The CDR3 coding sequence is TGTGCCAGCGCGGGGGGCAACTACGAGCAGTACTTC. The V gene is TRBV6-6, the J gene TRBJ2-7; 8 positions match TRBD2. CDR1 and CDR2 from the germline V gene are MNHNY and SVGAGI (reference sequence). The CDR3 extends over 12 amino acids. J was trimmed by 3 bases and V by 8 bases; bases with no gene match: 3.

The V call is TRBV6-5, the J call TRBJ2-7; D remains unclear. Deletions cut 6 bases from V and 9 bases from J, with 21 bases between. Per germline, CDR1 MNHEY and CDR2 SVGAGI. CDR3 length: 14 amino acids. The CDR3 reads CASSPEEDGDAQYF. The CDR3 region has the DNA TGTGCCAGCAGCCCTGAGGAAGACGGTGATGCGCAGTACTTC.

This chain connects TRBV27 to TRBJ2-1; the match to TRBD1 covers 8 bases. Germline lookup yields CDR1 MNHEY and CDR2 SMNVEV (reference sequence). The CDR3 is 19 residues long. Trimming at V came to 3 bases and at J to 6 bases, leaving 19 bases not matched to a gene. This chain's CDR3 is CASSFQGQVGSRWGNEQFF. CDR3 bases: TGTGCCAGCAGTTTCCAGGGACAGGTGGGGAGTCGATGGGGCAATGAGCAGTTCTTC.

J is TRBJ1-2 and V is TRBV7-2, with a weak D call TRBD1 (5 bases). This CDR3 spans 16 amino acids. V was pared by 1 base and J by 0 bases, with 12 bases between. The germline V gene has CDR1 SGHTA and CDR2 FQGNSA. CDR3 protein: CASSLVQAPANYGYTF. CDR3 bases: TGTGCCAGCAGCTTAGTACAGGCACCAGCTAACTATGGCTACACCTTC.